Below are 26 T cell receptor beta chains sequenced from a single sample in a study of graft-versus-host responses after intestinal transplantation. TCRdb's copy holds only in-frame clones and misses some; the assay was immunoSEQ multiplex PCR. The sample yields 15,000 to 20,000 clones, 65% to 90% seen once. Graft tissue was processed to release intraepithelial and lamina propria lymphocytes. The sequencing used ileum tissue, collected 580 to 600 days after intestinal transplantation. The origin of the receptors is a human patient who received an intestinal transplant, so some T cells may come from the graft donor.

The chain carries TRBV4-1 and TRBJ2-5, with a weak D call TRBD1 (5 bases). Germline V gene lookup returns CDR1 MGHRA and CDR2 YSYEKL. V was trimmed by 3 bases and J by 2 bases, leaving 19 bases between them. This CDR3 has 17 residues. The CDR3 reads CASSQGRSAGWQETQYF. CDR3 DNA sequence: TGCGCCAGCAGCCAGGGGCGATCGGCAGGGTGGCAAGAGACCCAGTACTTC.

This clone was counted a few times. The chain joins TRBV30 to TRBJ1-5; a possible D gene is TRBD1 (6 bases). Germline values: CDR1 GTSNPN, CDR2 SVGIG (reference sequence). V lost 5 bases and J lost 7, with 15 bases in between. The CDR3 is 13 residues long. CDR3 coding DNA: TGTGCCTGGGGTTTAGGGGGGCCCCAGCCCCAGCATTTT. Its protein is CAWGLGGPQPQHF.

This clone was counted once. The J gene is TRBJ2-2, the V gene TRBV7-2, with TRBD2 matching 9 bases. The CDR3 runs to 14 residues. Losses at the gene ends were 5 bases for V and 5 bases for J; bases not matched to a gene: 3. Per the germline V gene, CDR1 is SGHTA and CDR2 is FQGNSA. The CDR3 DNA sequence: TGTGCCAGCAGCCGTAGCGGGGGTACCGGGGAGCTGTTTTTT. Translation: CASSRSGGTGELFF.

The chain couples TRBV14 to TRBJ2-1, with D perhaps TRBD2 (6 bases). Germline CDR1 SGHDN, CDR2 FVKESK. Trimming left V 3 bases short and J 5 bases short, with 11 bases between. The CDR3 runs to 14 residues. The CDR3 DNA sequence: TGTGCCAGCAGCCAGGGGGGAGCCAACAATGAGCAGTTCTTC. It specifies CASSQGGANNEQFF.

The chain employs TRBV6-1 and TRBJ2-5; 11 bases are a match to TRBD2. J gave up 2 bases and V 3 bases, and 5 bases lay outside the gene matches. The CDR3 loop spans 16 amino acids. Germline assignment: CDR1 MNHNS and CDR2 SASEGT. In DNA form, the CDR3 reads TGTGCCAGCAGTGATCTAGCGGGGGGCCTACAAGAGACCCAGTACTTC. It translates to CASSDLAGGLQETQYF.

As concerns this clone: One end of the junction is discordant with germline, which a read error may explain. V gene TRBV6-6 combines with J gene TRBJ1-2; maybe TRBD1 (6 bases). The CDR3 contains 13 residues. Germline V CDR1 and CDR2: MNHNY, SVGAGI (reference sequence). CDR3 DNA sequence: TGTGCCAGCAAAAGGACAGTCGATCGGGTATCCGCCTTC. Translating it yields CASKRTVDRVSAF.

Worth noting for this clone: The junction does not match germline at one end; this may be a read error. The J gene is TRBJ2-7, the V gene TRBV5-5; 10 nucleotides agree with TRBD2. The germline V gene encodes CDR1 SGHKS and CDR2 YYEKEE (reference sequence). The CDR3 runs 14 residues. The CDR3 DNA follows: TGTGCCAGCAGCTTGGGGACTAGCGGATACGGGCAGTACTTC. It translates to CASSLGTSGYGQYF. Using reference TRBV5-5 and TRBJ2-7 for the parts outside the CDR3, the full variable domain is DAGVTQSPTHLIKTRGQQVTLRCSPISGHKSVSWYQQVLGQGPQFIFQYYEKEERGRGNFPDRFSARQFPNYSSELNVNALLLGDSALYLCASSLGTSGYGQYFGPGTRLTVT.

A few counts support this clone. The V call is TRBV5-1, the J call TRBJ2-3; TRBD1 is a possible D gene (6 bases). This CDR3 region has 16 residues. V shed 0 bases and J shed 5 bases, with 16 bases lying between them. Germline CDR1 SGHRS, CDR2 YFSETQ. CDR3: CASSLVAGAMLDTQYF. As DNA, the CDR3 is TGCGCCAGCAGCTTGGTAGCAGGGGCAATGTTAGATACGCAGTATTTT.

The chain recombines TRBV4-1 with TRBJ2-7; D is undetermined. The germline CDR1 and CDR2 sequences are MGHRA and YSYEKL. The CDR3 length is 16 residues. V gave up 0 bases and J gave up 2 bases, with 14 bases separating them. The CDR3, as DNA: TGCGCCAGCAGCCAAGACCCGAAGACGGCCACCTACGAGCAGTACTTC. Its protein product is CASSQDPKTATYEQYF.

The chain carries TRBV7-9 and TRBJ2-7, with D possibly matching TRBD2 (6 bases). The CDR3 sequence is 14 residues long. Germline CDR1 reads SEHNR; CDR2 reads FQNEAQ (reference sequence). V lost 3 bases to trimming and J lost 7 bases, with 16 bases between them. The CDR3 coding sequence is TGTGCCAGCAGCTTGCCAGGGCGGGGCTGGGAGCAGTACTTC. As protein: CASSLPGRGWEQYF. Full variable domain (remainder filled in from reference TRBV7-9 and TRBJ2-7): DTGVSQNPRHKITKRGQNVTFRCDPISEHNRLYWYRQTLGQGPEFLTYFQNEAQLEKSRLLSDRFSAERPKGSFSTLEIQRTEQGDSAMYLCASSLPGRGWEQYFGPGTRLTVT.

This clone occurred a few times. The chain joins TRBV2 to TRBJ1-2; the D is unclear. The germline V and J ends were trimmed by 7 bases and 6 bases, with 9 bases remaining between them. There are 11 residues in the CDR3. The V gene's germline CDR1 is SNHLY and CDR2 FYNNEI. The CDR3 DNA follows: TGTGCCAGCACCCCGGCGGATGGCTACACCTTC. Its translation: CASTPADGYTF.

The chain joins TRBV9 to TRBJ1-1; D gene uncertain. The germline gives CDR1 SGDLS, CDR2 YYNGEE. CDR3 length: 13 amino acids. V was shortened by 0 bases and J by 4 bases, with 7 bases between the two germline ends. The CDR3 DNA reads as TGTGCCAGCAGCGTAGCGCGGGGCACTGAAGCTTTCTTT. Translating gives CASSVARGTEAFF.

The chain carries TRBV19 and TRBJ2-1, with D possibly being TRBD1 or TRBD2 (5 bases each). The CDR3 sequence is 13 residues long. Per germline, CDR1 LNHDA and CDR2 SQIVND (reference sequence). Trimming took 7 bases from V and 2 from J, leaving 9 bases between them. The CDR3 here is CASNRDPYNEQFF. The CDR3 DNA reads TGTGCCAGTAATAGGGACCCCTACAATGAGCAGTTCTTC.

The V and J genes are TRBV2 and TRBJ2-3; TRBD1 matches at 10 bases. Trimming cost V 6 bases and J 3 bases; bases outside gene matches: 6. CDR3 length: 15 residues. Germline values: CDR1 SNHLY, CDR2 FYNNEI. The DNA of the CDR3 is TGTGCCAGCAGAGGGACAGGGGAAGTGACAGATACGCAGTATTTT. Protein sequence: CASRGTGEVTDTQYF.

The J gene is TRBJ1-3, the V gene TRBV27, with 7 bases identical to TRBD1. The junction had 5 bases not matched to a gene; V was cut back by 6 bases and J by 0 bases. The length of the CDR3 is 15 residues. Germline V gene lookup returns CDR1 MNHEY and CDR2 SMNVEV (reference sequence). The chain's CDR3 is CASSGDRTSGNTIYF. Written as DNA, the CDR3 is TGTGCCAGCAGCGGGGACAGAACCTCTGGAAACACCATATATTTT.

This clone was recorded a few times. The chain has TRBV7-9 and TRBJ1-1; D gene ambiguous. Germline V lookup: CDR1 SEHNR, CDR2 FQNEAQ (reference sequence). The CDR3 length is 12 residues. Trimming removed 1 base at V and 6 bases at J, with 6 bases between. CDR3 region: CASSLGVSEAFF. The CDR3 region has the DNA TGTGCCAGCAGCTTAGGGGTTTCTGAAGCTTTCTTT.

The chain has TRBV25-1 and TRBJ1-5; no firm D call. The CDR3 totals 13 residues. The V end was cut by 4 bases, the J end by 6 bases, with 10 bases between. CDR1 MGHDK and CDR2 SYGVNS come from the germline V gene. The CDR3 protein is CASSATYSQPQHF. The CDR3 DNA reads TGTGCCAGCAGTGCTACCTACTCTCAGCCCCAGCATTTT.

This clone was recorded a few times. The rearrangement uses TRBV6-6 and TRBJ1-3; D remains ambiguous. The V gene lost 2 bases and the J gene lost 0 bases, with 11 bases spanning the gap. Germline V gene data show CDR1 as MNHNY and CDR2 as SVGAGI (reference sequence). The CDR3 length is 16 residues. The CDR3 sequence is CASSYLLGHSGNTIYF. The CDR3 DNA sequence: TGTGCCAGCAGTTACCTGCTGGGCCACTCTGGAAACACCATATATTTT.

The J gene is TRBJ2-2, the V gene TRBV5-6; a weak D match, TRBD2 (5 bases). Between the trimmed V and J ends, which lost 0 bases and 8 bases, there was a span of 17 bases. This CDR3 spans 16 amino acids. Germline loops: CDR1 SGHDT, CDR2 YYEEEE. The CDR3: CASSLAGVHLSGELFF. In DNA, the CDR3 is TGTGCCAGCAGCTTGGCCGGGGTCCACCTCAGTGGGGAGCTGTTTTTT.

In this sample, this clone turned up a few times. The CDR3: CASAQRAQGSEKLFF. CDR3 DNA: TGTGCCAGCGCCCAAAGGGCGCAGGGGAGTGAAAAACTGTTTTTT. The chain links TRBV7-9 to TRBJ1-4; D is possibly TRBD1 (6 bases). The CDR3 has 15 amino acids. Per germline, CDR1 SEHNR and CDR2 FQNEAQ (reference sequence). V was shortened by 8 bases and J by 7 bases, with 20 bases between the two germline ends.

The rearrangement links TRBV5-4 to TRBJ1-1; 9 positions match TRBD1. The CDR3 is 14 residues long. CDR1 is SGHNT, CDR2 YYREEE, per germline (reference sequence). V gave up 4 bases and J gave up 1 base; unmatched junction bases: 2. The CDR3 loop is CASSVDRGNTEAFF. The CDR3 DNA reads as TGTGCCAGCAGCGTGGACAGGGGGAACACTGAAGCTTTCTTT. Full variable domain (missing parts from reference TRBV5-4 and TRBJ1-1): ETGVTQSPTHLIKTRGQQVTLRCSSQSGHNTVSWYQQALGQGPQFIFQYYREEENGRGNFPPRFSGLQFPNYSSELNVNALELDDSALYLCASSVDRGNTEAFFGQGTRLTVV.

The chain recombines TRBV5-6 with TRBJ2-5; the D is unclear. The DNA end is a closer match to TRBJ2-7, so the J assignment may be wrong. Germline CDR1 reads SGHDT; CDR2 reads YYEEEE. The CDR3 extends over 12 amino acids. CDR3 sequence reads: CASSLGQNEQYF. The CDR3 DNA reads as TGTGCCAGCAGCTTGGGCCAGAACGAGCAGTACTTC.

The chain recombines TRBV2 with TRBJ1-1, with unresolved D. Trimming left V 6 bases short and J 10 bases short, with 12 bases between. Germline V gene lookup returns CDR1 SNHLY and CDR2 FYNNEI. CDR3 length equals 11 residues. The CDR3 sequence is CASSPGVGAFF. CDR3 nucleotide sequence: TGTGCCAGCAGCCCCGGGGTGGGAGCTTTCTTT.

The CDR3 DNA reads TGTGCCAGCAGCTTACTATCCCTCAACACAGATACGCAGTATTTT. Protein sequence: CASSLLSLNTDTQYF. The chain employs TRBV11-2 and TRBJ2-3; D not resolved. V was clipped by 2 bases and J by 2 bases, with 11 bases between them. Germline CDR1 and CDR2: SGHAT and FQNNGV. The CDR3 is made up of 15 amino acids.

The V and J genes are TRBV4-1 and TRBJ2-5; no reliable D call. Between the trimmed V and J ends, which lost 0 bases and 13 bases, there was a span of 15 bases. The CDR3 totals 13 residues. Per germline, CDR1 MGHRA and CDR2 YSYEKL. CDR3 loop: CASSQDPRQELYF. CDR3 coding DNA: TGCGCCAGCAGCCAAGATCCGCGGCAGGAGTTGTACTTC.

The V gene is TRBV28, the J gene TRBJ1-2, with D possibly being TRBD1 (6 bases). The CDR3 contains 14 residues. Germline loops: CDR1 MDHEN, CDR2 SYDVKM. Trimming cost V 5 bases and J 4 bases, with 14 bases left between them. CDR3 coding DNA: TGTGCCAGCAGTCACGGCAGGGGAGCCTATGGCTACACCTTC. It is translated as CASSHGRGAYGYTF.